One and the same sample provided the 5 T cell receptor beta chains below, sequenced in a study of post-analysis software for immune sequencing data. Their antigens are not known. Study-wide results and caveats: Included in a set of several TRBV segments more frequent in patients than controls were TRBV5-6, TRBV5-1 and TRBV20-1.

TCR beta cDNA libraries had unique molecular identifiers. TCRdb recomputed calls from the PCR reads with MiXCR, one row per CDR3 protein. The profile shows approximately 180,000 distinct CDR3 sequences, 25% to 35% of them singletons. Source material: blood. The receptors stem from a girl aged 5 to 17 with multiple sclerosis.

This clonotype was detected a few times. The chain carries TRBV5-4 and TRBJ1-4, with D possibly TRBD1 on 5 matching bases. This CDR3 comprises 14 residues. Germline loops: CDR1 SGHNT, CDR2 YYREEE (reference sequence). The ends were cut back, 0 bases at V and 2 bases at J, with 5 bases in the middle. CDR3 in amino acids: CASSLGGTNEKLFF. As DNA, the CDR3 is TGTGCCAGCAGCTTGGGGGGGACTAATGAAAAACTGTTTTTT.

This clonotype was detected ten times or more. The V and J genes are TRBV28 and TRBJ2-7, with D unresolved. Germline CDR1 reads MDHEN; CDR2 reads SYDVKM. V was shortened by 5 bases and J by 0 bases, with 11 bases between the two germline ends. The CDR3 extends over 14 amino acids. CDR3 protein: CASSLTGSSYEQYF. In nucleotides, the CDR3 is TGTGCCAGCAGTCTGACGGGCAGCTCCTACGAGCAGTACTTC.

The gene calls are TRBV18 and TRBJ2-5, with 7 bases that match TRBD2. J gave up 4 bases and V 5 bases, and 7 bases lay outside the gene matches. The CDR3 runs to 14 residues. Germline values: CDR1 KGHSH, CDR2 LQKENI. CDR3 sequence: CASSKAGTGETQYF. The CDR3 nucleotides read TGTGCCAGCTCAAAAGCGGGGACGGGAGAGACCCAGTACTTC.

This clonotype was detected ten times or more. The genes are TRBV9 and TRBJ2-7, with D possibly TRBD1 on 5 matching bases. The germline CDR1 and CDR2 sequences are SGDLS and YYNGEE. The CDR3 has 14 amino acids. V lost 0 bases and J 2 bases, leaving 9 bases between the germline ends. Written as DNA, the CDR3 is TGTGCCAGCAGCGTAGGGGGCGCAGCCTACGAGCAGTACTTC. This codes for CASSVGGAAYEQYF.

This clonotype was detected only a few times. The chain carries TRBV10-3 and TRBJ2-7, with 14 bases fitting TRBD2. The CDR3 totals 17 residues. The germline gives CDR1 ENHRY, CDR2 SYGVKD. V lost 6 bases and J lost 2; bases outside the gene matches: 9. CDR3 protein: CAIRKTSGRGRTYEQYF. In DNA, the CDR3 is TGTGCCATCAGGAAGACTAGCGGGAGGGGTAGGACCTACGAGCAGTACTTC.